The clone carrying this TCR beta chain is medium-sized. The record originates from a study of prognosis after radiotherapy for stage I lung cancer. Amplification of TCR beta CDR3 from genomic DNA used two-round multiplex PCR. Primers specific to each TRBV and TRBJ gene drove first-round PCR. TCRdb called the multiplex PCR reads again in MiXCR, with one record for every CDR3 protein. The repertoire consists of about 12,000 distinct CDR3 sequences, with less than 70% occurring once and the leading ten covering 20%. Germline CDR1 and CDR2: SGHAT and FQNNGV. The CDR3 extends over 14 amino acids. The ends were cut back, 5 bases at V and 5 bases at J, with 13 bases in the middle.

The sequence was obtained from a donor aged 50 or older with non-small cell lung cancer. This chain uses TRBV11-2 with TRBJ2-1; D is unclear. Sequences were derived from PBMCs, sampled before or after stereotactic body radiation therapy (not recorded which). The CDR3: CASSPSYTNNEQFF. Here the CDR3 DNA reads TGTGCCAGCAGCCCGTCTTACACCAACAATGAGCAGTTCTTC.